Detailed here is one TCR beta chain. As yet, its antigen is unknown. Measured with immunoSEQ multiplex PCR; TCRdb has only the in-frame clones, and not every one. The table shows 2,500,000 or so clones, with approximately 90% occurring only once. This entry comes from a study of shared clonotypes between healthy human individuals. Overall study findings and caveats: A small donor pool kept down the genetic and exposure-history diversity that was represented.

The ends were cut back, 4 bases at V and 3 bases at J, with 13 bases in the middle. CDR1 and CDR2 (germline): SGHRS, YFSETQ. The length of the CDR3 is 14 residues. The rearrangement joins TRBV5-1 to TRBJ1-2; D may be TRBD1 (5 bases). Sequenced: naive CD4+ T cells sorted from blood. The subset denotes: CD45RA+ positively selected. The clonotype comes from a man aged 18 to 30 in good health. Here the CDR3 reads CASSPGTGYYGYTF. The DNA of the CDR3 is TGCGCCAGCAGCCCGGGCACAGGCTACTATGGCTACACCTTC.